This TCR beta chain was identified during a study of T cell repertoires in ileal Crohn's disease. This CDR3 contains 11 residues. Trimming removed 6 bases from V and 6 bases from J, with 7 bases in between. The germline V gene encodes CDR1 KGHSH and CDR2 LQKENI. Sequencing was performed with immunoSEQ multiplex PCR; in TCRdb, only in-frame clones are kept and a portion is missing. The sample lists approximately 5,100 clones, roughly 84% seen once, with around 9.7% in the top ten. This TCR was recovered from an adult with Crohn's disease. The rearrangement links TRBV18 to TRBJ2-3; the D gene is possibly TRBD2 (5 bases). Source material: ileal tissue. CDR3 amino acids: CASSPGDTQYF. The CDR3 DNA reads as TGTGCCAGCTCCCCGGGGGATACGCAGTATTTT.